This is a list of T cell receptor beta chains from one sample in a study of beta chain features in type 1 diabetes. TCRdb's table, derived via immunoSEQ multiplex PCR, lists solely in-frame clones and lacks some. The sample has approximately 160,000 clones, roughly 60% seen once. Material: naive CD4+ T cells from blood. The receptor source for this set is a man between 25 and 39 years old with type 1 diabetes. The CDR3 runs from the conserved cysteine through the conserved F or W. The order of the fields is clone size, J gene, V gene, D gene, CDR3 DNA, CDR3 protein. D genes are given only for firm matches. Some rows mark clone size as missing; the rest say once, few, many or name a class of expanded clone.

>NA|TRBJ2-7|TRBV29-1|TRBD1
TGCAGCGTTGAAGGGACAGGGTCTAACTACGAGCAGTACTTC
CSVEGTGSNYEQYF
>NA|TRBJ1-2|TRBV29-1|NA
TGCAGCGTTGACACTCGGTCGGGAAGGAGCGATGGCTACACCTTC
CSVDTRSGRSDGYTF
>NA|TRBJ2-4|TRBV7-9|TRBD2
TGTGCCAGCAGCTTAGAACTAGCGGTAAACATTCAGTACTTC
CASSLELAVNIQYF
>NA|TRBJ2-3|TRBV11-2|NA
TGTGCCAGCAGCTTGGCGGGAACAGATACGCAGTATTTT
CASSLAGTDTQYF
>NA|TRBJ2-7|TRBV14|NA
TGTGCCACTCGCAGGACAGGAGGGGTCTACGAGCAGTACTTC
CATRRTGGVYEQYF
>NA|TRBJ2-7|TRBV9|NA
TGTGCCAGCAGCGTAGACTCATCCTCCTACGAGCAGTACTTC
CASSVDSSSYEQYF
>NA|TRBJ1-5|TRBV9|NA
TGTGCCAGCAGCGTAGAAGACGGCCAGCCCCAGCATTTT
CASSVEDGQPQHF
>NA|TRBJ2-3|TRBV30|NA
TGTGCCTGGACACTAGCAGCAGATACGCAGTATTTT
CAWTLAADTQYF
>few|TRBJ2-7|TRBV27|NA
TGTGCCAGCAGTATAGGGTACGAGCAGTACTTC
CASSIGYEQYF
>NA|TRBJ2-7|TRBV7-9|NA
TGTGCCAGCAGCTCCTACTACGGGGGCGGAGGGGAGCAGTACTTC
CASSSYYGGGGEQYF
>NA|TRBJ2-3|TRBV7-2|TRBD2
TGTGCCACCAAGCGGGGGGTAAGCACAGATACGCAGTATTTT
CATKRGVSTDTQYF
>NA|TRBJ1-6|TRBV5-4|TRBD1
TGTGCCAGCAGCCGCCAGACAGGGGAGAGTTCACCCCTCCACTTT
CASSRQTGESSPLHF
>NA|TRBJ2-5|TRBV9|NA
TGTGCCAGCAGCGGGAATCCCGGGACCCAGTACTTC
CASSGNPGTQYF
>few|TRBJ2-3|TRBV7-2|TRBD2
TGTGCCAGCAGCCTCCGACTAGCGGTATCCACAGATACGCAGTATTTT
CASSLRLAVSTDTQYF
>NA|TRBJ1-6|TRBV25-1|NA
TGTGCCAGCAGGCCGGGTAAAGGTTCACCCCTCCACTTT
CASRPGKGSPLHF
>few|TRBJ2-5|TRBV29-1|NA
TGCAGCGTTCGGCGGGAAAGGGCCCAGTACTTC
CSVRRERAQYF
>NA|TRBJ2-1|TRBV11-2|NA
TGTGCCAGCAGCTTCCTTGAGGGAGGCCACAATGAGCAGTTCTTC
CASSFLEGGHNEQFF
>NA|TRBJ1-1|TRBV7-9|NA
TGTGCCAGCAGCCCCCTCCCGAGCACTGAAGCTTTCTTT
CASSPLPSTEAFF
>NA|TRBJ2-7|TRBV11-2|NA
TGTGCCAGCAGCTTAAGAAGAGTGTACGAGCAGTACTTC
CASSLRRVYEQYF
>once|TRBJ1-1|TRBV7-2|NA
TGTGCCAGCAGCTATTTTCCTGTTGGCCTGAACACTGAAGCTTTCTTT
CASSYFPVGLNTEAFF
>NA|TRBJ2-3|TRBV14|NA
TGTGCCAGCAGCCAAGGCGAACTAGCAGATACGCAGTATTTT
CASSQGELADTQYF
>NA|TRBJ2-3|TRBV14|NA
TGTGCCAGCAGCCTTTTACAGGGTTTGCGCACAGATACGCAGTATTTT
CASSLLQGLRTDTQYF
>few|TRBJ1-4|TRBV14|NA
TGTGCCAGCAGCCAAGTTATCAAACCTGCCGGGAGTGGAAAACTGTTTTTT
CASSQVIKPAGSGKLFF
>few|TRBJ2-3|TRBV7-2|TRBD1
TGTGCCAGCAGCGGGACAGGCGTAAATACGCAGTATTTT
CASSGTGVNTQYF
>NA|TRBJ1-2|TRBV7-9|NA
TGTGCCAGCAGCTTGCTCCACGGCTACACCTTC
CASSLLHGYTF
>NA|TRBJ2-2|TRBV5-1|NA
TGCGCCAGCTCAACAAGCCCGAACACCGGGGAGCTGTTTTTT
CASSTSPNTGELFF
>NA|TRBJ2-5|TRBV20-1|NA
TGCAGTGCTAGTGGGGGGGAGACCCAGTACTTC
CSASGGETQYF
>few|TRBJ2-1|TRBV30|NA
TGTGCCTGGAGTGTACAAGGTTACAATGAGCAGTTCTTC
CAWSVQGYNEQFF
>NA|TRBJ1-1|TRBV5-1|TRBD1
TGCGCCAGCAGCTTAACTGTCGGGACAGGTGATTTCTTT
CASSLTVGTGDFF
>few|TRBJ2-7|TRBV7-2|TRBD1
TGTGCCAGCAGCTTAGCAGGGACAGAATCCTACGAGCAGTACTTC
CASSLAGTESYEQYF
>NA|TRBJ1-1|TRBV7-9|NA
TGTGCCAGCAGCTCCGATACTGAAGCTTTCTTT
CASSSDTEAFF
>NA|TRBJ2-3|TRBV25-1|TRBD1
TGTGCCAGCAGTGGACGACAGGGGGCGTACACAGATACGCAGTATTTT
CASSGRQGAYTDTQYF